One and the same sample provided the 9 T cell receptor beta chains below, sequenced in a study of blood T cells in healthy people across ages. Primers used in a second PCR of about 6 to 12 cycles were a sample-barcoded 5' primer and a J-beta primer mix. Each CDR3 protein is one row after TCRdb ran MiXCR on the 5' RACE reads. The data contain around 2 million distinct CDR3 sequences, about 39% of them singletons. Sequences were obtained from blood. The receptors shown here come from a human donor in good health.

V gene TRBV12-3 or TRBV12-4 combines with J gene TRBJ2-5; D not resolved. Trimming took 5 bases from V and 0 from J, leaving 10 bases between them. The CDR3 spans 14 residues. CDR3 in DNA: TGTGCCAGCAGTCAAACAGCTTACCAAGAGACCCAGTACTTC. Its protein product is CASSQTAYQETQYF.

The rearrangement links TRBV20-1 to TRBJ1-5; 9 bases line up with TRBD1. This CDR3 is built from 14 residues. The germline V gene encodes CDR1 DFQATT and CDR2 SNEGSKA (reference sequence). V trimming: 4 bases; J trimming: 7 bases; junction bases outside the gene matches: 8. As DNA, the CDR3 is TGCAGTGCTACTACAGGGGGCGATTTGCAGCCCCAGCATTTT. It yields the protein CSATTGGDLQPQHF.

This clonotype was seen only once. This chain uses TRBV7-2 with TRBJ2-7; D call uncertain. The CDR3 contains 17 residues. The germline V and J ends were trimmed by 0 bases and 3 bases, with 18 bases remaining between them. CDR1 SGHTA and CDR2 FQGNSA come from the germline V gene. CDR3 DNA: TGTGCCAGCAGCTTAGCATCAACTCGGTGGTTTTGCTACGAGCAGTACTTC. Its protein product is CASSLASTRWFCYEQYF.

This clonotype was detected a few times. This chain's CDR3 is CASSYERGGLSPLHF. DNA of the CDR3: TGTGCCAGCAGTTACGAAAGGGGAGGTTTATCACCCCTCCACTTT. The rearrangement uses TRBV6-2 or TRBV6-3 and TRBJ1-6; tentatively, D is TRBD1 (5 bases). The V gene's germline CDR1 is MNHEY and CDR2 SVGEGT. With 2 bases removed from V and 10 bases from J, the gap between germline ends came to 15 bases. The CDR3 contains 15 residues.

V gene TRBV20-1 combines with J gene TRBJ2-7; D is unclear. Germline V lookup: CDR1 DFQATT, CDR2 SNEGSKA (reference sequence). The CDR3 totals 11 residues. V was pared by 7 bases and J by 2 bases, with 9 bases between. CDR3 amino acids: CSVKSTYEQYF. The CDR3 DNA follows: TGCAGTGTGAAATCCACCTACGAGCAGTACTTC.

This clonotype occurred a few times. V usage is TRBV24-1 and J usage is TRBJ2-1; 7 positions match TRBD1. The CDR3 extends over 15 amino acids. Trimming took 6 bases from V and 4 from J; bases not matched to a gene: 8. Germline loops: CDR1 KGHDR, CDR2 SFDVKD. CDR3 loop: CATSQGQPAYNEQFF. DNA for the CDR3: TGTGCCACCAGTCAGGGACAGCCAGCTTACAATGAGCAGTTCTTC.

CDR3 nucleotide sequence: TGTGCCAGCAGCTTATACCGGGCCCTCCCCCCCAATGAGCAGTTCTTC. This gives the protein CASSLYRALPPNEQFF. The rearrangement links TRBV7-2 to TRBJ2-1; no firm D call. From germline, CDR1 is SGHTA and CDR2 FQGNSA. V was clipped by 2 bases and J by 6 bases, with 17 bases between them. The CDR3 is made up of 16 amino acids.

The V gene is TRBV2, the J gene TRBJ1-1; D unresolved. V was cut by 3 bases and J by 3 bases, with 11 bases left in between. The CDR3 loop spans 14 amino acids. Germline V gene lookup returns CDR1 SNHLY and CDR2 FYNNEI. Here the CDR3 DNA reads TGTGCCAGCAGTGACAGTCCCGACGACACTGAAGCTTTCTTT. Its translation: CASSDSPDDTEAFF.

This clonotype showed up just a few times. V gene TRBV12-3 or TRBV12-4 combines with J gene TRBJ2-2, with TRBD2 matching over 11 bases. The CDR3 loop spans 13 amino acids. After removal of 10 bases from V and 6 bases from J, the junction contained 4 bases not matched to a gene. This chain's CDR3 is CATPGLAAGELFF. CDR3 nucleotide sequence: TGTGCCACACCGGGACTAGCGGCCGGGGAGCTGTTTTTT.